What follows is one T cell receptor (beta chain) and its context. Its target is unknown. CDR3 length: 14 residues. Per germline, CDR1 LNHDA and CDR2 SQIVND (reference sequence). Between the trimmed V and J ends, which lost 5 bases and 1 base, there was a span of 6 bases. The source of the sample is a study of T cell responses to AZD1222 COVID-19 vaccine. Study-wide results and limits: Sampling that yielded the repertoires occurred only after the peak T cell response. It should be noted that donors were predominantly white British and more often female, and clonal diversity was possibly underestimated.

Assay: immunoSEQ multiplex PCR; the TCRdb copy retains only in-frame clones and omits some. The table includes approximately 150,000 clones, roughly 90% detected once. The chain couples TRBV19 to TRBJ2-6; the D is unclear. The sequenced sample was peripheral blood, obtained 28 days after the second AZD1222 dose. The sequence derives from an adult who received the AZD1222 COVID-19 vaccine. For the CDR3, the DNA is TGTGCCAGTAGTTTCCTATCTGGGGCCAACGTCCTGACTTTC. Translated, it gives CASSFLSGANVLTF.